This note documents a single T cell receptor beta chain sequence. This entry belongs to a study of technical replicates of blood from a few donors. The V gene end was trimmed by 6 bases and the J gene end by 3 bases; junction bases not matched to a gene: 7. Germline assignment: CDR1 LGHNA and CDR2 YNFKEQ. The CDR3 spans 15 residues. The assay was immunoSEQ multiplex PCR, and TCRdb's table has in-frame clones only and misses some. The repertoire has 90,000 to 100,000 clones, 96% of them found once; the top ten carry about 0.38%. This chain uses TRBV4-2 with TRBJ2-2, with 7 bases fitting TRBD1. This TCR came from a human donor in good health. Sequencing input: T cells isolated from PBMCs. This CDR3 reads CASRQTGSYTGELFF. In nucleotides, the CDR3 is TGTGCCAGCAGGCAGACAGGGAGCTACACCGGGGAGCTGTTTTTT.